One and the same sample provided the 21 T cell receptor beta chains below, sequenced in a study of T cells expressing NK-cell markers. Using the 5' RACE reads, TCRdb records one entry per CDR3 protein without DNA. The sample has about 460,000 distinct CDR3 sequences; the top ten hold 1.4%. The source material was blood T cells: a sorted CD56 or NKG2C T cell subset, CD4+ or CD8+ T cells, or bulk PBMC T cells (not recorded which). These receptors were collected from a woman in her forties or fifties in good health.

The chain employs TRBV12-3 or TRBV12-4 and TRBJ2-3; TCRdb picks TRBD2, but there is no DNA to check that call. The CDR3 contains 15 residues. The CDR3: CASSLWAGGSDTQYF.

The chain couples TRBV6-2 or TRBV6-3 to TRBJ1-1. This CDR3 is built from 17 residues. Looked up from germline, CDR1 is MNHEY and CDR2 is SVGEGT. Here the CDR3 reads CASTLDSGGVRNTEAFF.

The chain links TRBV12-5 to TRBJ2-7; absent DNA, TCRdb's TRBD1 call cannot be checked. CDR1 LGHNT and CDR2 FRNRAP come from the germline V gene. This CDR3 contains 12 residues. This chain's CDR3 is CASGLIGREQYF.

The chain has TRBV5-1 and TRBJ2-1; TCRdb reports TRBD1, a call that lacks DNA to check it against. This CDR3 contains 14 residues. Germline V gene data show CDR1 as SGHRS and CDR2 as YFSETQ. The CDR3 protein is CASSLGSGNGEQFF.

This chain joins TRBV12-3 or TRBV12-4 and TRBJ2-5. The CDR3 covers 11 residues. Here the CDR3 reads CASSERETQYF.

The rearrangement links TRBV30 to TRBJ2-3; TCRdb's assignment of TRBD1 cannot be checked, as there is no DNA. The CDR3 covers 11 residues. Per germline, CDR1 GTSNPN and CDR2 SVGIG (reference sequence). The CDR3 reads CAWSAGGTQYF. Drawing the rest from reference TRBV30 and TRBJ2-3, the complete variable domain is SQTIHQWPATLVQPVGSPLSLECTVEGTSNPNLYWYRQAAGRGLQLLFYSVGIGQISSEVPQNLSASRPQDRQFILSSKKLLLSDSGFYLCAWSAGGTQYFGPGTRLTVL.

The rearrangement joins TRBV6-1 to TRBJ1-1; TCRdb reports TRBD1, a call that lacks DNA to check it against. The germline CDR1 and CDR2 sequences are MNHNS and SASEGT. CDR3 length: 14 residues. CDR3 sequence: CASSSTDMNTEAFF.

The rearrangement joins TRBV5-5 to TRBJ2-3. Germline lookup yields CDR1 SGHKS and CDR2 YYEKEE (reference sequence). The CDR3 extends over 18 amino acids. The CDR3 region is CASSLALTVVPYTDTQYF.

The rearrangement uses TRBV11-3 and TRBJ2-7; there is no DNA to check the TCRdb D call of TRBD1. The length of the CDR3 is 11 residues. Germline loops: CDR1 SGHNT, CDR2 YENEEA. CDR3 sequence reads: CASSSGTVQYF.

CDR3 residues: CASSLVGGRTYNEQFF. The V call is TRBV7-2, the J call TRBJ2-1; without DNA, the TCRdb call of TRBD1 cannot be checked. CDR3 size: 16 residues. CDR1 is SGHTA and CDR2 is FQGNSA in the germline V gene.

V and J are TRBV4-2 and TRBJ2-2. The CDR3 runs 15 residues. Germline assignment: CDR1 LGHNA and CDR2 YNFKEQ. CDR3 sequence: CASSQIRENTGELFF.

The chain uses TRBV4-1 and TRBJ2-2; TCRdb's D gene call, TRBD1, goes unchecked for lack of DNA. This CDR3 comprises 16 residues. From germline, CDR1 is MGHRA and CDR2 YSYEKL. The CDR3 sequence is CASSTDRGANTGELFF.

The rearrangement uses TRBV2 and TRBJ1-1. The germline V gene has CDR1 SNHLY and CDR2 FYNNEI. The CDR3 loop spans 13 amino acids. The CDR3 loop reads CASSVDRDTEAFF.

The chain recombines TRBV29-1 with TRBJ2-1; TCRdb calls TRBD2, which cannot be checked without DNA. The CDR3 sequence is 15 residues long. The V gene's germline CDR1 is SQVTM and CDR2 ANQGSEA. The CDR3 is CSGRTSGALYNEQFF.

The gene calls are TRBV14 and TRBJ2-7. This CDR3 is built from 14 residues. Germline lookup yields CDR1 SGHDN and CDR2 FVKESK. The CDR3 reads CASSPGSAKYEQYF.

The CDR3 protein is CASSQDLAGVSNEQYF. The rearrangement links TRBV4-2 to TRBJ2-7. CDR3 length: 16 amino acids. Germline V gene sequence: CDR1 LGHNA, CDR2 YNFKEQ.

The gene calls are TRBV7-9 and TRBJ1-1; TCRdb selects TRBD1, and the lack of DNA leaves this call unchecked. Germline V gene lookup returns CDR1 SEHNR and CDR2 FQNEAQ (reference sequence). The CDR3 consists of 14 residues. CDR3 sequence: CASSLAGTGVLAFF.

The chain links TRBV6-5 to TRBJ1-1. CDR1 is MNHEY and CDR2 is SVGAGI in the germline V gene. The CDR3 sequence is 13 residues long. The CDR3: CASSYTVNTEAFF.

V gene TRBV6-1 combines with J gene TRBJ2-5; the TRBD2 assignment by TCRdb is unverifiable without DNA. The germline V gene encodes CDR1 MNHNS and CDR2 SASEGT. CDR3 length: 16 residues. CDR3 protein: CASSALPGVMEETQYF.

The chain joins TRBV12-3 or TRBV12-4 to TRBJ1-1; TCRdb's assignment of TRBD1 cannot be checked, as there is no DNA. There are 13 residues in the CDR3. The CDR3 loop reads CASNKGVDTEAFF.

The chain couples TRBV12-3 or TRBV12-4 to TRBJ1-4; TCRdb's D call, TRBD1, is unchecked because there is no DNA. The CDR3 runs to 15 residues. CDR3 amino acids: CASSFGASGDEKLFF.